Listed below are T cell receptor beta chains from one sample, sequenced in a study of blood T cell repertoires in COVID-19. Profiling relied on immunoSEQ multiplex PCR, and the TCRdb table lists in-frame clones only, not all of them. The data show fewer than 250,000 clones, about nine tenths seen once. Sequenced: PBMCs or T cells enriched from blood (not recorded which). Source of these receptors: a woman in her 30s with acute COVID-19. Both conserved end residues are part of each CDR3. A D gene is named only where the DNA matches it firmly. Clone size is not always given. Where it is, it says once, few, many or a class for expanded clones.

J: TRBJ2-3
V: TRBV15
size: -
D: TRBD1
DNA: TGTGCCACCAGCAGAGGGAAACGGGACAGCCCCACAGATACGCAGTATTTT
CDR3: CATSRGKRDSPTDTQYF

J: TRBJ1-2
V: TRBV19
size: -
D: TRBD1
DNA: TGTGCCAGTAGTCTGCGACCAGGGGGCGCCTCTGGCTACACCTTC
CDR3: CASSLRPGGASGYTF

J: TRBJ2-5
V: TRBV7-9
size: -
D: TRBD1
DNA: TGTGCCAGCAGCAAGGGACAGGGAGACGAGACCCAGTACTTC
CDR3: CASSKGQGDETQYF

J: TRBJ1-1
V: TRBV19
size: -
D: -
DNA: TGTGCCAGTAGTTTGCGTCCCACTGAAGCTTTCTTT
CDR3: CASSLRPTEAFF

J: TRBJ1-2
V: TRBV12-3/TRBV12-4
size: -
D: -
DNA: TGTGCCAGCAGCACCGACAGGCCCTATGGCTACACCTTC
CDR3: CASSTDRPYGYTF

J: TRBJ1-5
V: TRBV30
size: few
D: -
DNA: TGTGCCTGGAGTGTACAGGGCGGTCAGCCCCAGCATTTT
CDR3: CAWSVQGGQPQHF

J: TRBJ1-1
V: TRBV28
size: few
D: -
DNA: TGTGCCAGCAGTTTATGGGGTTCGGGGACTGAAGCTTTCTTT
CDR3: CASSLWGSGTEAFF

J: TRBJ1-4
V: TRBV7-8
size: -
D: -
DNA: TGTGCCAGCAGCCCCCGGGGGGGGCGGATTGAAAAACTGTTTTTT
CDR3: CASSPRGGRIEKLFF

J: TRBJ2-2
V: TRBV19
size: -
D: TRBD1
DNA: TGTGCCAGTACTATGGGACAGGGGTTTGGCGGGGAGCTGTTTTTT
CDR3: CASTMGQGFGGELFF

J: TRBJ1-4
V: TRBV5-6
size: -
D: TRBD1
DNA: TGTGCCAGCAGCTACCGGGACAGCCAGGAAAAACTGTTTTTT
CDR3: CASSYRDSQEKLFF

J: TRBJ1-1
V: TRBV7-9
size: -
D: -
DNA: TGTGCCAGCAGCCAAGCGAAAGCGACGATCACTGAAGCTTTCTTT
CDR3: CASSQAKATITEAFF

J: TRBJ2-5
V: TRBV3-1/TRBV3-2
size: -
D: TRBD1
DNA: TGTGCCAGCAGCCGCCACCCGGGGACAGGAGGAGAGACCCAGTACTTC
CDR3: CASSRHPGTGGETQYF

J: TRBJ1-1
V: TRBV9
size: -
D: TRBD1
DNA: TGTGCCAGCAGCGAGTACCAGGGGGCGACGAACACTGAAGCTTTCTTT
CDR3: CASSEYQGATNTEAFF

J: TRBJ2-1
V: TRBV6-6
size: -
D: TRBD1
DNA: TGTGCCAGTATGGTACACCGGGACAGTAAAGATGAGCAGTTCTTC
CDR3: CASMVHRDSKDEQFF

J: TRBJ1-1
V: TRBV7-2
size: -
D: TRBD1
DNA: TGTGCCAGCAGCCTGGGACAGGGGCGAGAAGCTTTCTTT
CDR3: CASSLGQGREAFF

J: TRBJ2-7
V: TRBV27
size: -
D: TRBD1
DNA: TGTGCCACCCTGATATCCGGGACAGGGGGCTCCTACGAGCAGTACTTC
CDR3: CATLISGTGGSYEQYF

J: TRBJ1-6
V: TRBV18
size: few
D: TRBD1
DNA: TGTGCCAGCTCACCACAAGGGACAGGGTATTCACCCCTCCACTTT
CDR3: CASSPQGTGYSPLHF

J: TRBJ1-5
V: TRBV27
size: -
D: -
DNA: TGTGCCAGCAGTTTGGGAGGGTGGGATCAGCCCCAGCATTTT
CDR3: CASSLGGWDQPQHF

J: TRBJ1-1
V: TRBV6-5
size: few
D: TRBD1
DNA: TGTGCCAGCAGCCGTACAGGGGGGGTAACTGAAGCTTTCTTT
CDR3: CASSRTGGVTEAFF

J: TRBJ1-5
V: TRBV7-9
size: few
D: TRBD1
DNA: TGTGCCAGCAGCCTCGGGGCAGGGGGTCAGCCCCAGCATTTT
CDR3: CASSLGAGGQPQHF

J: TRBJ2-7
V: TRBV7-9
size: -
D: TRBD1
DNA: TGTGCCAGCAGCTTAGTGGACAGGGGTCACGAGCAGTACTTC
CDR3: CASSLVDRGHEQYF

J: TRBJ2-1
V: TRBV11-3
size: -
D: TRBD1
DNA: TGTGCCAGCAGCTTAGACAGGGGGCTTAATGAGCAGTTCTTC
CDR3: CASSLDRGLNEQFF

J: TRBJ2-7
V: TRBV6-5
size: -
D: TRBD2
DNA: TGTGCCAGCAGGGAGGGAGCGGGGGGGTCCTACGAGCAGTACTTC
CDR3: CASREGAGGSYEQYF

J: TRBJ1-4
V: TRBV7-2
size: -
D: -
DNA: TGTGCCAGCAGCTTATGGGCCGGTAATGAAAAACTGTTTTTT
CDR3: CASSLWAGNEKLFF

J: TRBJ2-7
V: TRBV30
size: -
D: -
DNA: TGTGCCTGGGATTCGGACAGAAAGGGCGTAAAATCCTACGAGCAGTACTTC
CDR3: CAWDSDRKGVKSYEQYF

J: TRBJ1-1
V: TRBV29-1
size: -
D: TRBD1
DNA: TGCAGCGTTGATCGGGTAGGGGCAGGGGGTGCTTTCTTT
CDR3: CSVDRVGAGGAFF

J: TRBJ1-6
V: TRBV10-1
size: once
D: -
DNA: TGCGCCAGCAGTGAGTTGAGGAATTCACCCCTCCACTTT
CDR3: CASSELRNSPLHF

J: TRBJ1-2
V: TRBV18
size: -
D: -
DNA: TGTGCCAGCTCACCAGGTTCGGCAGGAAACTATGGCTACACCTTC
CDR3: CASSPGSAGNYGYTF

J: TRBJ1-1
V: TRBV2
size: -
D: -
DNA: TGTGCCAGCACCGACATTGGCAACAGGAACACTGAAGCTTTCTTT
CDR3: CASTDIGNRNTEAFF

J: TRBJ2-5
V: TRBV29-1
size: -
D: TRBD1
DNA: TGCAGCGTTGAAGTCGGACAGGATCAAGAGACCCAGTACTTC
CDR3: CSVEVGQDQETQYF

J: TRBJ1-4
V: TRBV5-1
size: -
D: -
DNA: TGCGCCAGCAGCTTGGACCGACAGGCGACTAATGAAAAACTGTTTTTT
CDR3: CASSLDRQATNEKLFF

J: TRBJ2-2
V: TRBV25-1
size: -
D: -
DNA: TGTGCCAGCAGTGTTCAGGGGGGAAAAGGCGGGGAGCTGTTTTTT
CDR3: CASSVQGGKGGELFF

J: TRBJ1-2
V: TRBV3-1/TRBV3-2
size: once
D: TRBD1
DNA: TGTGCCAGCAGCCAAAGGACAGGGGGCTTTGGCTACACCTTC
CDR3: CASSQRTGGFGYTF

J: TRBJ2-2
V: TRBV18
size: once
D: -
DNA: TGTGCCAGCTCACCACCTGACAGATTAGTATCGGGGGAGCTGTTTTTT
CDR3: CASSPPDRLVSGELFF

J: TRBJ1-1
V: TRBV6-5
size: -
D: -
DNA: TGTGCCAGCAGCCAACCCGGACAGCGAAACACTGAAGCTTTCTTT
CDR3: CASSQPGQRNTEAFF